Listed here are 5 T cell receptor beta chains from one sample, sequenced in a study of graft-versus-host responses after intestinal transplantation. Sequencing was performed with immunoSEQ multiplex PCR; in TCRdb, only in-frame clones are kept and a portion is missing. The profile covers more than 95,000 clones, with roughly 93% appearing a single time and 1.2% taken by the ten largest. These receptors' targets are unknown. Here the sequenced sample was unstimulated CD8+ T cells sorted from spleen or lymph node cells, taken before intestinal transplant. The receptors derive from a human donor who received an intestinal transplant.

This clone was counted a single time. The J gene is TRBJ2-1, the V gene TRBV5-1; D is perhaps TRBD1 (6 bases). V was pared by 5 bases and J by 4 bases, with 16 bases between. CDR1 SGHRS and CDR2 YFSETQ come from the germline V gene. The CDR3 sequence is 15 residues long. CDR3 sequence: CASSSADRSYNEQFF. CDR3 DNA sequence: TGCGCCAGCAGTTCCGCCGACAGGAGTTACAATGAGCAGTTCTTC.

The rearrangement joins TRBV11-3 to TRBJ2-2; 7 positions match TRBD1. The CDR3 is 16 amino acids. V lost 5 bases, J lost 5 bases, and 11 bases stayed unmatched. Germline CDR1 reads SGHNT; CDR2 reads YENEEA. As DNA, the CDR3 is TGTGCCAGCAGCCCGACAGAGGGACAGAGTACCGGGGAGCTGTTTTTT. Protein: CASSPTEGQSTGELFF.

CDR3 region: CASRLGLEAKNIQYF. In DNA, the CDR3 is TGCGCCAGCAGGCTAGGACTAGAGGCCAAAAACATTCAGTACTTC. The V call is TRBV10-1, the J call TRBJ2-4; the match to TRBD2 covers 7 bases. The CDR3 spans 15 residues. Germline-derived CDR1 and CDR2 are WNHNN and SYGVQD (reference sequence). The V gene end was trimmed by 6 bases and the J gene end by 1 base; junction bases not matched to a gene: 6.

The rearrangement uses TRBV5-6 and TRBJ2-7; 8 bases are shared with TRBD1. There are 15 residues in the CDR3. The germline V gene encodes CDR1 SGHDT and CDR2 YYEEEE. Trimming took 2 bases from V and 7 from J; bases not matched to a gene: 11. The CDR3 nucleotides are TGTGCCAGCAGCTTCTTCGACAGGGGTCTTTGGGAGCAGTACTTC. Residues: CASSFFDRGLWEQYF.

This chain joins TRBV5-6 and TRBJ2-7; 8 bases line up with TRBD2. The V and J ends lost 0 bases and 4 bases, in that order; junction bases with no gene match: 6. Germline lookup yields CDR1 SGHDT and CDR2 YYEEEE. CDR3 length: 15 residues. The CDR3 DNA reads as TGTGCCAGCAGCTTGGTGTCTAGCGGGCTGTACGAGCAGTACTTC. It encodes CASSLVSSGLYEQYF.